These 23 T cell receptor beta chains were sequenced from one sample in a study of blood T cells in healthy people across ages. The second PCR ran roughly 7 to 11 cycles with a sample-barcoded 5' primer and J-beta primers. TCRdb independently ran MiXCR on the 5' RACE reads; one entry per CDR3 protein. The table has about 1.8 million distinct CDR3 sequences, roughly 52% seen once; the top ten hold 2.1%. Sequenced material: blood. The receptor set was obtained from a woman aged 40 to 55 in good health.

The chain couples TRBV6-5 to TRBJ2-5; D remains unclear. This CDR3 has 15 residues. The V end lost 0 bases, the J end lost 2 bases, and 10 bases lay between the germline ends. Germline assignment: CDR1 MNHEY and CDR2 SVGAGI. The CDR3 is CASSYSQIRQETQYF. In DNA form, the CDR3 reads TGTGCCAGCAGTTACTCACAGATTAGACAAGAGACCCAGTACTTC.

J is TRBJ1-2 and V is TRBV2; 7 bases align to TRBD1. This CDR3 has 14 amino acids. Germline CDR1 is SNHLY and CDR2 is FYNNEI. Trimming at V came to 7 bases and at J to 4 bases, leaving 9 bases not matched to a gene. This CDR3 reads CASNGQEWGYGYTF. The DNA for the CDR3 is TGTGCCAGCAATGGACAGGAGTGGGGCTATGGCTACACCTTC.

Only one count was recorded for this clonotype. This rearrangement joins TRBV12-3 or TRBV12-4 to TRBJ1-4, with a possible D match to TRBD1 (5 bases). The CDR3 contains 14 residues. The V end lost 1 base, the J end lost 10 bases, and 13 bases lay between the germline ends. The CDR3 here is CASSLGRQGGKLFF. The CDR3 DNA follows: TGTGCCAGCAGTTTAGGGCGGCAGGGTGGAAAACTGTTTTTT.

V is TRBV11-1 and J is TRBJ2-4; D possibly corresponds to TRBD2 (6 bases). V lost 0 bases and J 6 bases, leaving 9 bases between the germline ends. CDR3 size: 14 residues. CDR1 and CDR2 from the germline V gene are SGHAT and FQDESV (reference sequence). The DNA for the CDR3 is TGTGCCAGCAGCTTAGCGCGGGACTCAAACATTCAGTACTTC. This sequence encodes CASSLARDSNIQYF.

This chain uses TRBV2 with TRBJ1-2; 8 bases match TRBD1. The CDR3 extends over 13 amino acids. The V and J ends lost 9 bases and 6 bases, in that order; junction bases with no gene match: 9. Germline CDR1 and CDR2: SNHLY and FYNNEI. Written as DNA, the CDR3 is TGTGCCAGTCTAACTAGGACAGGGAATGGCTACACCTTC. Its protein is CASLTRTGNGYTF.

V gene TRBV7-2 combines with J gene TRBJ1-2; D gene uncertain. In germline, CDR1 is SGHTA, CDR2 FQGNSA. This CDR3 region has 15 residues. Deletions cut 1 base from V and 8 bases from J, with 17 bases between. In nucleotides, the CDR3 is TGTGCCAGCAGCTTAGGGGGTGGGCAAGGAGGCGGCTACACCTTC. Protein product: CASSLGGGQGGGYTF.

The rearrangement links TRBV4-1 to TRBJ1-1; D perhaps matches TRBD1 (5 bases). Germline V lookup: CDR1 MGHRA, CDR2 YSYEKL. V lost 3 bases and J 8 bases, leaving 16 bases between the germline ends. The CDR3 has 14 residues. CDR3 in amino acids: CASSHATGTAEAFF. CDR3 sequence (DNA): TGCGCCAGCAGCCATGCGACCGGGACCGCAGAAGCTTTCTTT.

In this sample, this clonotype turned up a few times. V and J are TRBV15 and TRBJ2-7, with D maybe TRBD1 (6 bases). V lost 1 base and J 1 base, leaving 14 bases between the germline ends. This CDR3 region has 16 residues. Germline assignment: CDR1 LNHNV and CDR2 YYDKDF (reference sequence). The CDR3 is CATSRGPQGLSYEQYF. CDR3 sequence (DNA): TGTGCCACCAGCAGAGGTCCACAGGGCCTTTCCTACGAGCAGTACTTC.

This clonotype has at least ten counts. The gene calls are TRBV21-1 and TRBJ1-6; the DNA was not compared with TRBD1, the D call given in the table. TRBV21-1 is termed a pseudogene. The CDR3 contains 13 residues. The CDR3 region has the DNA TGTGCCAGCACCCCGGCCTCTCAAGTCCCCCTCCACTTT. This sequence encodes CASTPASQVPLHF.

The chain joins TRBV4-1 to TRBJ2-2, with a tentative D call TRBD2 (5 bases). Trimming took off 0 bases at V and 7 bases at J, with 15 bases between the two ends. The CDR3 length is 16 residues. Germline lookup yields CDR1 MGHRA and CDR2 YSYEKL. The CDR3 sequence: CASSQDWEREGGELFF. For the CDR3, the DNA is TGCGCCAGCAGCCAAGATTGGGAGAGGGAAGGCGGGGAGCTGTTTTTT.

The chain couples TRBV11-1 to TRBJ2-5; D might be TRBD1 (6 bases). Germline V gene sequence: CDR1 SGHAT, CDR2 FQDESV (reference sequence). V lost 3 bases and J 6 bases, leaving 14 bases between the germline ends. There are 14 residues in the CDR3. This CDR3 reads CASSLVSGVQTQYF. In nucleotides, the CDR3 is TGTGCCAGCAGCTTGGTGTCAGGGGTGCAGACCCAGTACTTC.

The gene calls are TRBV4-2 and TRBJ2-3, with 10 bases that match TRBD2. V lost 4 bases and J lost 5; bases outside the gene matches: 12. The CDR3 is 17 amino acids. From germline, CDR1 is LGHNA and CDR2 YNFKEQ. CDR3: CASSPSTSGGARDTQYF. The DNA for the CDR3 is TGTGCCAGCAGCCCTAGTACCAGCGGGGGGGCCAGAGATACGCAGTATTTT.

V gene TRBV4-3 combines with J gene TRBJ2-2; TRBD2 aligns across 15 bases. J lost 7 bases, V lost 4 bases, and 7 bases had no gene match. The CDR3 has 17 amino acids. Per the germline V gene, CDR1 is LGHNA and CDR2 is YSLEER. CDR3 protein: CASSRGLAGGQVGELFF. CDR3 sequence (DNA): TGCGCCAGCAGCCGAGGACTAGCGGGGGGGCAGGTCGGGGAGCTGTTTTTT.

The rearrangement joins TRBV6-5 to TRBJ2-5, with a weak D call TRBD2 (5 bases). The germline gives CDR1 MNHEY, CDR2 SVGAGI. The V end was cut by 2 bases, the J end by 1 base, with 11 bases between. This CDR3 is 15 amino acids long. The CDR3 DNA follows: TGTGCCAGCAGTTACGCGACGGACTCCCAAGAGACCCAGTACTTC. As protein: CASSYATDSQETQYF.

For the CDR3, the DNA is TGTGCCAGCAGTGCAGGGTTCTATGGCTACACCTTC. Translated: CASSAGFYGYTF. The V gene is TRBV2, the J gene TRBJ1-2; tentative D call: TRBD1 (5 bases). Germline CDR1 is SNHLY and CDR2 is FYNNEI. V lost 4 bases and J 4 bases, leaving 7 bases between the germline ends. The CDR3 contains 12 residues.

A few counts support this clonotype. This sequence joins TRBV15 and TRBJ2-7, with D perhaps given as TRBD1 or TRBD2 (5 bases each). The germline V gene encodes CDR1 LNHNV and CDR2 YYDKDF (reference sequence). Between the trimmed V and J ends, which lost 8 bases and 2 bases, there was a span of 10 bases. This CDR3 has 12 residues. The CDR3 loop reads CATGDRTYEQYF. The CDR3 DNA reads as TGTGCCACCGGGGACCGAACCTACGAGCAGTACTTC. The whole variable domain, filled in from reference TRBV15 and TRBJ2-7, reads DAMVIQNPRYQVTQFGKPVTLSCSQTLNHNVMYWYQQKSSQAPKLLFHYYDKDFNNEADTPDNFQSRRPNTSFCFLDIRSPGLGDTAMYLCATGDRTYEQYFGPGTRLTVT.

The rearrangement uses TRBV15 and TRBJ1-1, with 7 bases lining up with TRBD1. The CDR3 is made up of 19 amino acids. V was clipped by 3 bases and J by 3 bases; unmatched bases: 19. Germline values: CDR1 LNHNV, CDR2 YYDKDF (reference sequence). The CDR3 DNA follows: TGTGCCACCAGCAGTTTTCCCAGAATAAAACAGGGGCATGACACTGAAGCTTTCTTT. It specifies CATSSFPRIKQGHDTEAFF. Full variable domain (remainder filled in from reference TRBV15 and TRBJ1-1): DAMVIQNPRYQVTQFGKPVTLSCSQTLNHNVMYWYQQKSSQAPKLLFHYYDKDFNNEADTPDNFQSRRPNTSFCFLDIRSPGLGDTAMYLCATSSFPRIKQGHDTEAFFGQGTRLTVV.

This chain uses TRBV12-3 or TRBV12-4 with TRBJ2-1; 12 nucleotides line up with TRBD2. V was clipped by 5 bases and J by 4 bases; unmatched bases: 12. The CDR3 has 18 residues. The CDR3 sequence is CASSLVLAGGPGYNEQFF. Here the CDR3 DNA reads TGTGCCAGCAGTCTCGTTCTAGCGGGGGGGCCGGGGTACAATGAGCAGTTCTTC.

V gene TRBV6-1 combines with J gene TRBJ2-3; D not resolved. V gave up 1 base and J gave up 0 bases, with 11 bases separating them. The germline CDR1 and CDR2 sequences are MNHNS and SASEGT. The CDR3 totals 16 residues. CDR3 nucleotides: TGTGCCAGCAGTGAAGATAGTTTGGTGAGCACAGATACGCAGTATTTT. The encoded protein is CASSEDSLVSTDTQYF.

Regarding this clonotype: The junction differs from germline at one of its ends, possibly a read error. The CDR3 protein is CNARKDAGGWEQYF. As DNA, the CDR3 is TGCAATGCTAGGAAGGACGCCGGGGGTTGGGAGCAGTACTTC. This chain joins TRBV20-1 and TRBJ2-5, with D maybe TRBD2 (6 bases). Germline CDR1 is DFQATT and CDR2 is SNEGSKA (reference sequence). This CDR3 comprises 14 residues.

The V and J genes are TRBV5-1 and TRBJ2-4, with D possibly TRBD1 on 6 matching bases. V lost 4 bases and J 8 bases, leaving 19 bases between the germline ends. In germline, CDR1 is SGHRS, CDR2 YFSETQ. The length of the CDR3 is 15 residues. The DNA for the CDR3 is TGCGCCAGCAGCCCAACCGGGACATTCATTGACATTCAGTACTTC. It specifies CASSPTGTFIDIQYF.

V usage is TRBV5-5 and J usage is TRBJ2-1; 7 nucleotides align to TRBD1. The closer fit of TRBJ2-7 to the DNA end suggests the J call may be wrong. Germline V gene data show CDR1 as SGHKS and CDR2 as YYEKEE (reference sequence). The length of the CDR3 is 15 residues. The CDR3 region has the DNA TGTGCCAGCAAACTGGGACAGCTACTCTACAATGAGCAGTACTTC. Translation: CASKLGQLLYNEQYF.

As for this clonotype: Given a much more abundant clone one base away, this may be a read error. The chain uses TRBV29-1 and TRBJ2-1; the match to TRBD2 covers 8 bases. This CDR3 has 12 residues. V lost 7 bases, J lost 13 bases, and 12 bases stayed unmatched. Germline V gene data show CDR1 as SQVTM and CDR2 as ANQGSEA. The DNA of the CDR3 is TGCAGCGGGCGGGGGGTCATCGGTCCCCAGTTCTTC. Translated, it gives CSGRGVIGPQFF.